This T cell receptor beta chain derives from a study of blood T cell repertoires in COVID-19. On the study more broadly: Samples of COVID-19 (acute and convalescent) were obtained from the United States, Italy and Spain. Nucleic acid was either cDNA or gDNA, and it came from T cells, B-cell-depleted T cells, or PBMCs.

The authors' processing: Amplifying reference gene primers gave estimates of nucleated cell counts. Only in-frame clones appear in the TCRdb table, and some are missing; sequencing was by immunoSEQ multiplex PCR. D and trimming were read from the DNA, whereas the V and J calls and clone size are those reported in that table. The sample holds 150,000 to 200,000 clones, around 80% seen once. The CDR3 covers 12 residues. Per germline, CDR1 MNHNS and CDR2 SASEGT. Trimming removed 3 bases from V and 8 bases from J, with 10 bases in between. Sequencing input: peripheral blood. The chain uses TRBV6-1 and TRBJ1-2, with D maybe TRBD1 (5 bases). The receptor comes from a woman older than 75 with active or convalescent COVID-19. The CDR3 DNA reads TGTGCCAGCAGTGACGGAGGGGAAGGCTACACCTTC. Amino acid sequence: CASSDGGEGYTF.